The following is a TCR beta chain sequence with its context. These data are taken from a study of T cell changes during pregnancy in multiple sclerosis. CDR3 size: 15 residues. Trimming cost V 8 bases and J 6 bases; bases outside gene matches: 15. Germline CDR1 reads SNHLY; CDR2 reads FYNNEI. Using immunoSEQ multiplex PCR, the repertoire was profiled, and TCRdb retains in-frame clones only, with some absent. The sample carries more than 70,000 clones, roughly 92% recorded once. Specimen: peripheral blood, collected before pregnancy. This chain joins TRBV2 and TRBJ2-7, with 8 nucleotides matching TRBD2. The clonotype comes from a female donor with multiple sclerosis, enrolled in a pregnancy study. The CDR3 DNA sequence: TGTGCCAGCGTTAATACGGGAGGGTCCCTAGGCGAGCAGTACTTC. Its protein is CASVNTGGSLGEQYF.